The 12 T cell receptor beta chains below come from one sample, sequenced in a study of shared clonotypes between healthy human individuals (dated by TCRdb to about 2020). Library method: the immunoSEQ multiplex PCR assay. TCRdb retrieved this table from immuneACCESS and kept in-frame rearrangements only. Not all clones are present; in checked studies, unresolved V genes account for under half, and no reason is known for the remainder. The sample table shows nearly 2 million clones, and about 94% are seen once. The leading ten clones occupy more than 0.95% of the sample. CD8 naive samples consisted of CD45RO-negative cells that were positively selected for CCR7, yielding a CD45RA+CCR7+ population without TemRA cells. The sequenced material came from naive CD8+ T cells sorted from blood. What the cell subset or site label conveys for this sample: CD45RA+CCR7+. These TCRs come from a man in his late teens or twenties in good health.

The CDR3: CASSLETGGFWEQYF. As DNA, the CDR3 is TGTGCCAGCAGCTTAGAAACAGGGGGCTTCTGGGAGCAGTACTTC. The V call is TRBV7-8, the J call TRBJ2-7; TRBD1 matches 9 bases. J lost 7 bases, V lost 1 base, and 8 bases had no gene match. The CDR3 runs 15 residues. Germline V CDR1 and CDR2: SGHVS, FQNEAQ.

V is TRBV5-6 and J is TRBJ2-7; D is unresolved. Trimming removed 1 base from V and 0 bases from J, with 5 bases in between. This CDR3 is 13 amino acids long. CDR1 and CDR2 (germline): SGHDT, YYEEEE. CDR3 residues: CASSLYISYEQYF. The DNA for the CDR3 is TGTGCCAGCAGCTTGTACATCTCCTACGAGCAGTACTTC.

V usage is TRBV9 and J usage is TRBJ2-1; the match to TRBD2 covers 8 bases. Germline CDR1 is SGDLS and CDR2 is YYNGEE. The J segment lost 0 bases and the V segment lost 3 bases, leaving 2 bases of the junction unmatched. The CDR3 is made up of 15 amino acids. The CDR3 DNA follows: TGTGCCAGCAGCGAAGCGGGAGTCTCCTACAATGAGCAGTTCTTC. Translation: CASSEAGVSYNEQFF.

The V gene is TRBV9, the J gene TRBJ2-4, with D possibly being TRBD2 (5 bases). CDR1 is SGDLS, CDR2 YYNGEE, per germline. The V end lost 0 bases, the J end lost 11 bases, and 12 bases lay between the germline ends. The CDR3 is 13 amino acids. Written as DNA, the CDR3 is TGTGCCAGCAGCGTAGCTTTCGGGGATCTTCAGTACTTC. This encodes CASSVAFGDLQYF.

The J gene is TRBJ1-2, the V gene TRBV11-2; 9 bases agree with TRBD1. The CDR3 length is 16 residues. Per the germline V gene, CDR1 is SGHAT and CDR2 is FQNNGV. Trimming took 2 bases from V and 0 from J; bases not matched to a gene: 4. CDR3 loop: CASSLTGTGPNYGYTF. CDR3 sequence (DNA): TGTGCCAGCAGCTTAACCGGGACAGGGCCTAACTATGGCTACACCTTC.

The CDR3 here is CAISDPGQGRNEQFF. The CDR3 nucleotides are TGTGCCATCAGTGACCCGGGACAGGGACGCAATGAGCAGTTCTTC. The chain has TRBV10-3 and TRBJ2-1; 9 bases are a match to TRBD1. CDR1 and CDR2 from the germline V gene are ENHRY and SYGVKD. Germline trimming cut 3 bases from V and 6 bases from J; bases unmatched to any gene: 6. CDR3 length: 15 residues.

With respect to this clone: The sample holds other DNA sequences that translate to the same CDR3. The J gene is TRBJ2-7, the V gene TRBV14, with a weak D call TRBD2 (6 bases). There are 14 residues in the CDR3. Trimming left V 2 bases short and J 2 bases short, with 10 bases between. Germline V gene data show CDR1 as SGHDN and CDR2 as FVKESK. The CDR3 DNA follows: TGTGCCAGCAGCCAAAGGGACTCCACCTACGAGCAGTACTTC. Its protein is CASSQRDSTYEQYF.

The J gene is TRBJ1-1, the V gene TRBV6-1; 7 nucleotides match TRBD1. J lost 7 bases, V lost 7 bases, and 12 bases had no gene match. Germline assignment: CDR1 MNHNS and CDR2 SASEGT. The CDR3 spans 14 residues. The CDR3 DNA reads TGTGCCAGCACTTCGATGAGGGGGCGAGGTGAAGCTTTCTTT. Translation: CASTSMRGRGEAFF.

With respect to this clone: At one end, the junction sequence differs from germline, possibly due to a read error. Here the CDR3 reads CASSSTPNDPSSTDTQYF. The CDR3 bases are TGTGCTAGCAGCTCGACCCCGAATGACCCATCTAGCACAGATACGCAGTATTTT. The rearrangement joins TRBV7-7 to TRBJ2-3; D remains unclear. Germline V gives CDR1 SSHAT, CDR2 FNYEAQ (reference sequence). CDR3 length: 18 residues.

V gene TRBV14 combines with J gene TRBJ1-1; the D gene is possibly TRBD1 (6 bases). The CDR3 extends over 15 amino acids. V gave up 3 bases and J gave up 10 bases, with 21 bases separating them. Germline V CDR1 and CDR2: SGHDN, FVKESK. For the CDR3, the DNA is TGTGCCAGCAGCCATAGAGCGACAGGACCCAATGGAGCTTTCTTT. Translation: CASSHRATGPNGAFF. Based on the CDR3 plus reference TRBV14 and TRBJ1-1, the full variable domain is EAGVTQFPSHSVIEKGQTVTLRCDPISGHDNLYWYRRVMGKEIKFLLHFVKESKQDESGMPNNRFLAERTGGTYSTLKVQPAELEDSGVYFCASSHRATGPNGAFFGQGTRLTVV.

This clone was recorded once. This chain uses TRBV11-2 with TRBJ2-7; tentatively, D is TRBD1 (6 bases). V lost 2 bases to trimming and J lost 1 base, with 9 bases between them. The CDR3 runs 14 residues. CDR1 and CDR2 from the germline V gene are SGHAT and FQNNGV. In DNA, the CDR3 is TGTGCCAGCAGCTTACAGGGGCGATCCTACGAGCAGTACTTC. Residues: CASSLQGRSYEQYF.

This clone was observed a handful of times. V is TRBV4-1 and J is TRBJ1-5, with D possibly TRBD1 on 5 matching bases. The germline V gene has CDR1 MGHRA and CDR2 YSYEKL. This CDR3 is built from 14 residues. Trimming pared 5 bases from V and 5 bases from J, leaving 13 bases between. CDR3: CASSYRLGDQPQHF. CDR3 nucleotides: TGCGCCAGCAGCTATCGGCTGGGGGATCAGCCCCAGCATTTT.